Listed here are 20 T cell receptor beta chains from one sample, sequenced in a study of blood T cell repertoires in COVID-19. Produced via immunoSEQ multiplex PCR; TCRdb's table is partial and in-frame only. The sample has 300,000 to 400,000 clones; 88% are singletons. The source material was peripheral blood. These receptors were collected from a woman in her 70s with COVID-19, enrolled during active disease.

This clone was seen a single time. The genes are TRBV6-2 or TRBV6-3 and TRBJ2-2, with D maybe TRBD2 (5 bases). CDR3 length equals 16 residues. V lost 4 bases to trimming and J lost 3 bases, with 15 bases between them. CDR1 and CDR2 (germline): MNHEY, SVGEGT. CDR3 nucleotides: TGTGCCAGCAGTTTCCTATCACCGCGGGACACCGGGGAGCTGTTTTTT. Encoded protein: CASSFLSPRDTGELFF.

This clone appeared once. The V and J genes are TRBV28 and TRBJ2-5, with D possibly TRBD2 on 7 matching bases. Trimming took 7 bases from V and 6 from J, leaving 21 bases between them. Germline assignment: CDR1 MDHEN and CDR2 SYDVKM. The CDR3 runs 15 residues. The CDR3 coding sequence is TGTGCCAGCAATGATAAAACGGGGGGCATGAAGACCCAGTACTTC. Translated, it gives CASNDKTGGMKTQYF.

The genes are TRBV6-2 or TRBV6-3 and TRBJ1-2; D gene uncertain. This CDR3 region has 12 residues. V shed 0 bases and J shed 8 bases, with 7 bases lying between them. Germline CDR1 and CDR2: MNHEY and SVGEGT. The CDR3, as DNA: TGTGCCAGCAGTTACTCTACACCCGGCTACACCTTC. Translation: CASSYSTPGYTF.

The V and J genes are TRBV7-2 and TRBJ2-3; TRBD1 is a possible D gene (7 bases). This CDR3 has 15 residues. The V end lost 2 bases, the J end lost 6 bases, and 15 bases lay between the germline ends. Germline lookup yields CDR1 SGHTA and CDR2 FQGNSA. CDR3 in amino acids: CASSLQGGLMDTQYF. The CDR3 DNA reads TGTGCCAGCAGCTTACAGGGGGGCCTGATGGATACGCAGTATTTT.

J is TRBJ1-1 and V is TRBV5-1, with D perhaps matching TRBD1 (5 bases). Germline CDR1 and CDR2: SGHRS and YFSETQ. With 0 bases removed from V and 4 bases from J, the gap between germline ends came to 13 bases. The CDR3 sequence is 15 residues long. CDR3 coding DNA: TGCGCCAGCAGCTTGGAGCCAGGGCCCCTCACTGAAGCTTTCTTT. It codes for CASSLEPGPLTEAFF.

The chain uses TRBV24-1 and TRBJ1-4; 8 bases match TRBD1. Trimming took 5 bases from V and 2 from J; bases not matched to a gene: 6. Looked up from germline, CDR1 is KGHDR and CDR2 is SFDVKD. The CDR3 covers 16 residues. CDR3 protein: CATSATGDGTNEKLFF. The CDR3, as DNA: TGTGCCACCAGTGCGACAGGGGACGGTACTAATGAAAAACTGTTTTTT.

This chain links TRBV28 with TRBJ2-7, with 10 positions matching TRBD2. Germline CDR1 and CDR2: MDHEN and SYDVKM. The CDR3 consists of 15 residues. The V gene end was trimmed by 6 bases and the J gene end by 3 bases; junction bases not matched to a gene: 8. The CDR3 sequence is CASSHASGGNYEQYF. Here the CDR3 DNA reads TGTGCCAGCAGCCATGCTAGCGGGGGAAACTACGAGCAGTACTTC.

This clone has just one count. The chain carries TRBV5-6 and TRBJ2-2; D gene uncertain. V dropped 1 base and J dropped 6 bases, with 4 bases sitting between them. Germline CDR1 and CDR2: SGHDT and YYEEEE. The CDR3 contains 12 residues. This CDR3 reads CASSLTPGELFF. Here the CDR3 DNA reads TGTGCCAGCAGCTTGACACCCGGGGAGCTGTTTTTT.

In this sample, this clone turned up once. The CDR3 DNA follows: TGTGCCAGTAGCCCAGGACAGGGGGCTGTAGATACGCAGTATTTT. Translating it yields CASSPGQGAVDTQYF. The chain combines TRBV19 with TRBJ2-3, with 11 nucleotides matching TRBD1. This CDR3 is 15 amino acids long. The germline V gene has CDR1 LNHDA and CDR2 SQIVND (reference sequence). The junction had 7 bases not matched to a gene; V was cut back by 6 bases and J by 5 bases.

This chain links TRBV4-3 with TRBJ1-5, with a tentative D call TRBD1 (6 bases). Germline V gene lookup returns CDR1 LGHNA and CDR2 YSLEER. This CDR3 comprises 16 residues. Trimming removed 0 bases from V and 0 bases from J, with 9 bases in between. In nucleotides, the CDR3 is TGCGCCAGCAGCCAAGATCCAGGGGATAGCAATCAGCCCCAGCATTTT. Translation gives CASSQDPGDSNQPQHF.

This chain joins TRBV5-6 and TRBJ2-1; no reliable D call. The CDR3 extends over 13 amino acids. V lost 0 bases and J lost 9, with 10 bases in between. Looked up from germline, CDR1 is SGHDT and CDR2 is YYEEEE. The CDR3 spells CASSLVDGREQFF. CDR3 nucleotide sequence: TGTGCCAGCAGCTTGGTGGATGGGCGTGAGCAGTTCTTC.

Details on this clone: One end of the junction is discordant with germline, which a read error may explain. The V gene is TRBV6-1, the J gene TRBJ2-1; TRBD2 is a possible D gene (5 bases). Germline assignment: CDR1 MNHNS and CDR2 SASEGT. This CDR3 has 10 amino acids. The CDR3 DNA is TGTGCCAGCAGTGAAGGAGGGAGACTCTTC. Translated: CASSEGGRLF.

The chain links TRBV18 to TRBJ2-4; no reliable D call. Trimming took 2 bases from V and 0 from J, leaving 5 bases between them. The CDR3 consists of 14 residues. The germline V gene has CDR1 KGHSH and CDR2 LQKENI. The DNA of the CDR3 is TGTGCCAGCTCACCATCCATAGCCAAAAACATTCAGTACTTC. Translation gives CASSPSIAKNIQYF.

CDR3 sequence: CATSDRGTLYGYTF. The DNA for the CDR3 is TGTGCCACCAGTGATCGAGGCACCCTCTATGGCTACACCTTC. The chain joins TRBV24-1 to TRBJ1-2, with D hard to call. The V end lost 3 bases, the J end lost 4 bases, and 11 bases lay between the germline ends. The CDR3 covers 14 residues. In germline, CDR1 is KGHDR, CDR2 SFDVKD.

J is TRBJ2-7 and V is TRBV5-4; tentative D call: TRBD2 (5 bases). CDR1 and CDR2 from the germline V gene are SGHNT and YYREEE (reference sequence). CDR3 length equals 14 residues. Trimming left V 6 bases short and J 0 bases short, with 13 bases between. The CDR3 region has the DNA TGTGCCAGCAAGGTGGACTCGAGCTCCTACGAGCAGTACTTC. Its translation is CASKVDSSSYEQYF.

The V gene is TRBV6-5, the J gene TRBJ1-1; no firm D call. Deletions cut 6 bases from V and 6 bases from J, with 14 bases between. The CDR3 loop spans 13 amino acids. CDR1 and CDR2 from the germline V gene are MNHEY and SVGAGI. CDR3 sequence: CASSILEGSEAFF. CDR3 nucleotide sequence: TGTGCCAGCAGCATATTGGAGGGTTCTGAAGCTTTCTTT.

J is TRBJ1-1 and V is TRBV2; 8 bases align to TRBD1. After removal of 4 bases from V and 1 base from J, the junction contained 11 bases not matched to a gene. Germline lookup yields CDR1 SNHLY and CDR2 FYNNEI. The CDR3 extends over 17 amino acids. The CDR3 loop reads CASSGLGTGSGNTEAFF. In DNA, the CDR3 is TGTGCCAGCAGTGGGCTCGGGACAGGAAGCGGGAACACTGAAGCTTTCTTT.

This sequence joins TRBV27 and TRBJ2-7; D is perhaps TRBD1 (5 bases). V lost 6 bases and J 5 bases, leaving 20 bases between the germline ends. The CDR3 is made up of 15 amino acids. The germline CDR1 and CDR2 sequences are MNHEY and SMNVEV (reference sequence). The CDR3 bases are TGTGCCAGCAGCTCCTACAGGACGCCACGGAACGAGCAGTACTTC. Amino acids: CASSSYRTPRNEQYF.

CDR3 in amino acids: CASTSGTGNYGYTF. In nucleotides, the CDR3 is TGTGCCAGCACGTCAGGGACAGGGAACTATGGCTACACCTTC. V is TRBV2 and J is TRBJ1-2, with TRBD1 identical over 9 bases. This CDR3 is built from 14 residues. V was pared by 7 bases and J by 2 bases, with 5 bases of the junction left unmatched. The germline gives CDR1 SNHLY, CDR2 FYNNEI.

The rearrangement joins TRBV18 to TRBJ1-1; D remains ambiguous. The CDR3 contains 15 residues. V lost 8 bases to trimming and J lost 1 base, with 17 bases between them. Germline V gene sequence: CDR1 KGHSH, CDR2 LQKENI. The DNA of the CDR3 is TGTGCCAGCGTCGAGTCCCGAGGAGGGAACACTGAAGCTTTCTTT. The encoded protein is CASVESRGGNTEAFF.